Presented here are 32 T cell receptor beta chains from one specimen sequenced in a study of T-cell reconstitution after alpha-beta-depleted transplantation in children. The TCRbeta library was prepared with unique molecular identifiers. TCRdb re-called the PCR reads with MiXCR, one entry per CDR3 protein. Of around 420,000 distinct CDR3 sequences listed, around 15% are singletons. This sample comprised PBMCs, mostly from graft donor cells, obtained 360 days after TCRalphabeta/CD19-depleted stem cell transplant. Receptors were obtained from a boy younger than two who had a stem cell transplant for Wiskott-Aldrich syndrome, so the T cells may come from the graft donor.

This clonotype has just a few counts. The chain combines TRBV12-3 or TRBV12-4 with TRBJ2-7; D unclear. Trimming left V 0 bases short and J 3 bases short, with 15 bases between. The CDR3 extends over 16 amino acids. CDR3 sequence: CASSLARGLGFYEQYF. The CDR3 nucleotides read TGTGCCAGCAGTTTAGCGAGAGGTCTGGGGTTCTACGAGCAGTACTTC.

This clonotype was seen only a few times. The rearrangement uses TRBV9 and TRBJ2-3; unclear D gene. Trimming took 4 bases from V and 0 from J, leaving 6 bases between them. Germline CDR1 and CDR2: SGDLS and YYNGEE. CDR3 length equals 13 residues. In nucleotides, the CDR3 is TGTGCCAGCAGCCCTGCCAGCACAGATACGCAGTATTTT. Its translation: CASSPASTDTQYF.

The chain employs TRBV27 and TRBJ1-6; weak D call: TRBD1 (5 bases). CDR1 and CDR2 (germline): MNHEY, SMNVEV (reference sequence). Deletions cut 2 bases from V and 10 bases from J, with 12 bases between. The CDR3 contains 14 residues. CDR3 nucleotides: TGTGCCAGCAGTTTACGGCAGGGAACATCACCCCTCCACTTT. Residues: CASSLRQGTSPLHF.

The J gene is TRBJ2-3, the V gene TRBV7-2, with 13 bases that match TRBD2. CDR3 length: 18 residues. V trimming: 0 bases; J trimming: 2 bases; junction bases outside the gene matches: 5. Per the germline V gene, CDR1 is SGHTA and CDR2 is FQGNSA. Written as DNA, the CDR3 is TGTGCCAGCAGCTTAGCCCGGACTAGCGGGGGATCCACAGATACGCAGTATTTT. It codes for CASSLARTSGGSTDTQYF.

This clonotype came up a few times. The rearrangement links TRBV28 to TRBJ1-4, with D maybe TRBD1 (5 bases). Between the trimmed V and J ends, which lost 8 bases and 0 bases, there was a span of 19 bases. Germline V gives CDR1 MDHEN, CDR2 SYDVKM. The CDR3 runs 17 residues. CDR3 residues: CASGLSLGLATNEKLFF. The CDR3 DNA follows: TGTGCCAGCGGTCTTTCCCTGGGGCTAGCAACTAATGAAAAACTGTTTTTT.

Only a few counts were recorded for this clonotype. The chain couples TRBV4-3 to TRBJ2-4; the D gene could be TRBD1 or TRBD2 (5 bases each). V lost 0 bases to trimming and J lost 7 bases, with 7 bases between them. Looked up from germline, CDR1 is LGHNA and CDR2 is YSLEER. The CDR3 runs to 13 residues. CDR3 nucleotide sequence: TGCGCCAGCAGCCAAGACTGGGGGAACATTCAGTACTTC. Translated, it gives CASSQDWGNIQYF.

The gene calls are TRBV6-5 and TRBJ2-2; D is perhaps TRBD2 (5 bases). This CDR3 comprises 15 residues. V lost 2 bases and J 4 bases, leaving 11 bases between the germline ends. Germline loops: CDR1 MNHEY, CDR2 SVGAGI. The CDR3: CASSYAVGVTGELFF. CDR3 sequence (DNA): TGTGCCAGCAGTTACGCGGTCGGGGTCACCGGGGAGCTGTTTTTT.

This clonotype was detected a few times. The V gene is TRBV20-1, the J gene TRBJ2-5, with TRBD1 matching 7 bases. Germline V CDR1 and CDR2: DFQATT, SNEGSKA (reference sequence). This CDR3 is 15 amino acids long. V shed 3 bases, J shed 2 bases, and the junction held 9 bases outside the gene matches. The CDR3 region is CSASGTDPFQETQYF. The CDR3 DNA follows: TGCAGTGCTAGCGGGACAGACCCCTTTCAAGAGACCCAGTACTTC.

A few counts support this clonotype. The V gene is TRBV12-3 or TRBV12-4, the J gene TRBJ1-2, with 7 bases aligning to TRBD1. This CDR3 contains 15 residues. The ends lost 5 bases at V and 2 bases at J; junction bases unmatched: 8. CDR3 loop: CASSIRQGRNYGYTF. The CDR3, as DNA: TGTGCCAGCAGTATTAGACAGGGAAGGAACTATGGCTACACCTTC.

This sequence joins TRBV12-3 or TRBV12-4 and TRBJ2-5; 7 bases fit TRBD1. The CDR3 loop spans 12 amino acids. The V and J ends lost 8 bases and 5 bases, in that order; junction bases with no gene match: 5. Here the CDR3 reads CASEGANETQYF. DNA for the CDR3: TGTGCCAGCGAGGGGGCGAATGAGACCCAGTACTTC.

This clonotype was counted between two and nine times. This sequence joins TRBV19 and TRBJ2-2, with TRBD2 matching 13 bases. V lost 4 bases, J lost 9 bases, and 8 bases stayed unmatched. CDR1 and CDR2 from the germline V gene are LNHDA and SQIVND (reference sequence). The CDR3 is 16 amino acids. This CDR3 reads CASSRQLAGGPRELFF. CDR3 DNA: TGTGCCAGTAGTAGGCAACTAGCGGGAGGGCCGAGGGAGCTGTTTTTT.

The chain links TRBV18 to TRBJ1-2; no definite D call. CDR3 size: 9 residues. Germline assignment: CDR1 KGHSH and CDR2 LQKENI. Trimming took off 7 bases at V and 7 bases at J, with 4 bases between the two ends. The CDR3 sequence: CASCCGYTF. CDR3 sequence (DNA): TGTGCCAGCTGCTGTGGCTACACCTTC.

The J gene is TRBJ1-5, the V gene TRBV6-1; 10 bases align to TRBD1. V was pared by 6 bases and J by 3 bases, with 8 bases of the junction left unmatched. The CDR3 loop spans 16 amino acids. Germline V lookup: CDR1 MNHNS, CDR2 SASEGT. CDR3 DNA sequence: TGTGCCAGCAGGGGGACAGGGGAGGGGAACAATCAGCCCCAGCATTTT. This encodes CASRGTGEGNNQPQHF.

This clonotype appeared many times. J is TRBJ2-1 and V is TRBV6-1; D possibly corresponds to TRBD2 (6 bases). V was trimmed by 11 bases and J by 6 bases, leaving 20 bases between them. CDR1 is MNHNS, CDR2 SASEGT, per germline. The CDR3 is 14 residues long. CDR3 nucleotide sequence: TGTGCCGCCTCAAAGAAACTAGCCTTCAATGAGCAGTTCTTC. Protein: CAASKKLAFNEQFF.

The rearrangement joins TRBV28 to TRBJ2-7; 11 bases line up with TRBD2. There are 19 residues in the CDR3. V lost 8 bases and J lost 0; bases outside the gene matches: 18. Germline assignment: CDR1 MDHEN and CDR2 SYDVKM. CDR3 nucleotide sequence: TGTGCCAGCGATAGCCAAGTACTAGCGGGAGTTAGGAGCTCCTACGAGCAGTACTTC. This codes for CASDSQVLAGVRSSYEQYF.

The CDR3 spells CASSEVFTVNTGELFF. CDR3 in DNA: TGCGCCAGCAGTGAGGTTTTTACAGTGAACACCGGGGAGCTGTTTTTT. The J gene is TRBJ2-2, the V gene TRBV10-2; unclear D gene. The CDR3 loop spans 16 amino acids. Germline assignment: CDR1 WSHSY and CDR2 SAAADI. V lost 2 bases and J 1 base, leaving 11 bases between the germline ends.

V usage is TRBV11-2 and J usage is TRBJ2-5; D gene unclear. The CDR3 consists of 12 residues. Germline assignment: CDR1 SGHAT and CDR2 FQNNGV. Trimming shortened V by 1 base and J by 6 bases, and 6 bases separated the two germline ends. The CDR3 nucleotides read TGTGCCAGCAGCTTAGGGGCTCAGACCCAGTACTTC. Protein product: CASSLGAQTQYF.

The rearrangement links TRBV7-9 to TRBJ2-2, with D possibly being TRBD1 (6 bases). The CDR3 runs to 14 residues. Trimming pared 5 bases from V and 4 bases from J, leaving 11 bases between. Germline V CDR1 and CDR2: SEHNR, FQNEAQ (reference sequence). CDR3: CASSVPRGTGELFF. Here the CDR3 DNA reads TGTGCCAGCAGCGTTCCCAGGGGCACCGGGGAGCTGTTTTTT.

A few counts support this clonotype. The rearrangement joins TRBV5-1 to TRBJ1-2; weak D call: TRBD1 (5 bases). V was trimmed by 5 bases and J by 2 bases, leaving 13 bases between them. The CDR3 totals 14 residues. CDR1 and CDR2 (germline): SGHRS, YFSETQ. The CDR3 coding sequence is TGCGCCAGCAGGGCCGGGACCCCCAACTATGGCTACACCTTC. Encoded protein: CASRAGTPNYGYTF. Full variable domain (remainder filled in from reference TRBV5-1 and TRBJ1-2): KAGVTQTPRYLIKTRGQQVTLSCSPISGHRSVSWYQQTPGQGLQFLFEYFSETQRNKGNFPGRFSGRQFSNSRSEMNVSTLELGDSALYLCASRAGTPNYGYTFGSGTRLTVV.

This chain connects TRBV27 to TRBJ2-7; D unclear. The CDR3 consists of 13 residues. Germline values: CDR1 MNHEY, CDR2 SMNVEV (reference sequence). Trimming shortened V by 5 bases and J by 2 bases, and 10 bases separated the two germline ends. This CDR3 reads CASSPSATYEQYF. The CDR3 region has the DNA TGTGCCAGCAGTCCCAGCGCAACCTACGAGCAGTACTTC.

There are a few counts of this clonotype. J is TRBJ2-5 and V is TRBV7-2, with TRBD1 identical over 10 bases. The CDR3 covers 17 residues. Germline assignment: CDR1 SGHTA and CDR2 FQGNSA. V gave up 2 bases and J gave up 5 bases; unmatched junction bases: 11. The CDR3 is CASSLTLLTGGRETQYF. CDR3 sequence (DNA): TGTGCCAGCAGCTTAACCCTCCTGACAGGGGGCAGGGAGACCCAGTACTTC.

The CDR3: CASSLAQRAETQYF. In DNA form, the CDR3 reads TGCGCCAGCAGCTTGGCCCAACGGGCAGAGACCCAGTACTTC. The V gene is TRBV5-1, the J gene TRBJ2-5; D is unclear. Germline V lookup: CDR1 SGHRS, CDR2 YFSETQ. The CDR3 totals 14 residues. Trimming took 0 bases from V and 4 from J, leaving 10 bases between them.

This sequence joins TRBV5-1 and TRBJ1-1; TRBD1 matches 9 bases. This CDR3 comprises 15 residues. V was clipped by 1 base and J by 0 bases; unmatched bases: 1. Per the germline V gene, CDR1 is SGHRS and CDR2 is YFSETQ. The CDR3: CASSLNRGLNTEAFF. CDR3 DNA: TGCGCCAGCAGCTTGAACAGGGGGCTGAACACTGAAGCTTTCTTT.

This clonotype was observed a handful of times. The rearrangement uses TRBV5-1 and TRBJ2-5; 10 bases are shared with TRBD1. CDR3 length: 14 residues. V lost 4 bases, J lost 5 bases, and 5 bases stayed unmatched. Per germline, CDR1 SGHRS and CDR2 YFSETQ. The CDR3 bases are TGCGCCAGCAGCGTGACAGGGGGCAGGGAGACCCAGTACTTC. The encoded protein is CASSVTGGRETQYF.

Many counts were recorded for this clonotype. The genes are TRBV10-3 and TRBJ2-1; the match to TRBD2 covers 7 bases. CDR1 is ENHRY and CDR2 is SYGVKD in the germline V gene. This CDR3 comprises 14 residues. V was pared by 6 bases and J by 7 bases, with 9 bases of the junction left unmatched. Here the CDR3 DNA reads TGTGCCATCAGAATTGCGGGAGTTTTGAATGAGCAGTTCTTC. Translated, it gives CAIRIAGVLNEQFF.

The sample holds a few counts of this clonotype. This chain uses TRBV15 with TRBJ2-7; D is perhaps TRBD1 or TRBD2 (5 bases each). Germline V lookup: CDR1 LNHNV, CDR2 YYDKDF (reference sequence). This CDR3 comprises 15 residues. V was cut by 2 bases and J by 7 bases, with 18 bases left in between. The CDR3 DNA follows: TGTGCCACCAGCAGACCCTATGGGACGCCCCGAGAGCAGTACTTC. Amino acids: CATSRPYGTPREQYF.

This rearrangement joins TRBV4-1 to TRBJ1-1; D gene uncertain. Germline CDR1 MGHRA, CDR2 YSYEKL. The CDR3 contains 16 residues. V lost 1 base, J lost 6 bases, and 18 bases lay in between. CDR3 DNA: TGCGCCAGCAGCCAAGTACTTCAACGGATGGCCTCTGAAGCTTTCTTT. Encoded protein: CASSQVLQRMASEAFF.

This clonotype came up a few times. The chain joins TRBV4-3 to TRBJ2-3; possible D gene TRBD1, 6 bases. Trimming took off 5 bases at V and 0 bases at J, with 15 bases between the two ends. The CDR3 length is 16 residues. Per germline, CDR1 LGHNA and CDR2 YSLEER. As DNA, the CDR3 is TGCGCCAGCAGCAAGTTAATAGGGGGTAGCACAGATACGCAGTATTTT. Translated, it gives CASSKLIGGSTDTQYF.

This chain connects TRBV3-1 to TRBJ2-7; D might be TRBD1 (5 bases). The CDR3 spans 15 residues. The V gene lost 1 base and the J gene lost 5 bases, with 15 bases spanning the gap. Germline V gene lookup returns CDR1 LGHDT and CDR2 YNNKEL (reference sequence). CDR3 protein: CASSQGLGPRDEQYF. Here the CDR3 DNA reads TGTGCCAGCAGCCAAGGATTAGGACCCAGGGACGAGCAGTACTTC.

This clonotype was seen a handful of times. V and J are TRBV7-2 and TRBJ2-2; 9 bases align to TRBD2. From germline, CDR1 is SGHTA and CDR2 FQGNSA. The CDR3 is made up of 16 amino acids. V lost 4 bases to trimming and J lost 6 bases; unmatched junction nucleotides: 9. CDR3 sequence reads: CASSYKPGLAPGELFF. The CDR3, as DNA: TGTGCCAGCAGCTATAAACCGGGACTAGCTCCCGGGGAGCTGTTTTTT.

J is TRBJ2-7 and V is TRBV5-1; TRBD2 might be the D (6 bases). V shed 1 base and J shed 2 bases, with 13 bases lying between them. The CDR3 covers 15 residues. Germline V gene lookup returns CDR1 SGHRS and CDR2 YFSETQ. CDR3 residues: CASSLSVSGPYEQYF. The CDR3, as DNA: TGCGCCAGCAGCTTGTCGGTTAGCGGTCCCTACGAGCAGTACTTC.

In its sample, this clonotype was seen a few times. The chain recombines TRBV10-3 with TRBJ2-5; unclear D gene. The V gene lost 2 bases and the J gene lost 4 bases, with 5 bases spanning the gap. Per germline, CDR1 ENHRY and CDR2 SYGVKD. This CDR3 contains 12 residues. CDR3: CAISEGTETQYF. The CDR3 nucleotides read TGTGCCATCAGTGAGGGTACAGAGACCCAGTACTTC.